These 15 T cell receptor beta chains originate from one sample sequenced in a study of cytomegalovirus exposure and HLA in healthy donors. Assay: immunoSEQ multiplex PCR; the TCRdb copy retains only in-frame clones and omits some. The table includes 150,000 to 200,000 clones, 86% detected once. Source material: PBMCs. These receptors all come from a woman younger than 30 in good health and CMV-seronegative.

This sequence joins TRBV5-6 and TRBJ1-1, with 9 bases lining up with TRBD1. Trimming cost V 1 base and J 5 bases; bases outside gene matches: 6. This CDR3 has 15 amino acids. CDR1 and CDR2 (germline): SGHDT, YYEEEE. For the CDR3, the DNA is TGTGCCAGCAGCTTGACAGGGGGCAGGAAAACTGAAGCTTTCTTT. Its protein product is CASSLTGGRKTEAFF.

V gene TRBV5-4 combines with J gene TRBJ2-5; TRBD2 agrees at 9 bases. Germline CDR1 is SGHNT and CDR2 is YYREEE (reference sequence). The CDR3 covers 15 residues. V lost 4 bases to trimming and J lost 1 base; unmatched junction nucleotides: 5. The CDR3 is CASSATTSGQETQYF. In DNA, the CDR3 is TGTGCCAGCAGCGCCACGACTAGCGGCCAAGAGACCCAGTACTTC.

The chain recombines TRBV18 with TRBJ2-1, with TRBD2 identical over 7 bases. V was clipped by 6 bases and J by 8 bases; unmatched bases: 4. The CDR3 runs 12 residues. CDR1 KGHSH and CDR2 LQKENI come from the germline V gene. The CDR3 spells CASSGGTDEQFF. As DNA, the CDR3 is TGTGCCAGCTCGGGGGGGACCGATGAGCAGTTCTTC.

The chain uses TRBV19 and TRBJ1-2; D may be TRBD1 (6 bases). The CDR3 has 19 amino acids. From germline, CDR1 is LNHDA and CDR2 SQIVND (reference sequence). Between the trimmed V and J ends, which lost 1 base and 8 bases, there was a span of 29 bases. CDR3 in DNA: TGTGCCAGTAGTATAGTTTCGTGGTCGTCCAGGGGTTATACGAGCGGCTACACCTTC. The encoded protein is CASSIVSWSSRGYTSGYTF.

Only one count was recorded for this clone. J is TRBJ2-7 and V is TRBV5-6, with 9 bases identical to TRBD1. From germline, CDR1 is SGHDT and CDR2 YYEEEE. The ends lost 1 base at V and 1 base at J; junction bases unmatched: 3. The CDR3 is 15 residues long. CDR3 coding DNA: TGTGCCAGCAGCTTGTTGGGACAGGGTTCCTACGAGCAGTACTTC. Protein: CASSLLGQGSYEQYF.

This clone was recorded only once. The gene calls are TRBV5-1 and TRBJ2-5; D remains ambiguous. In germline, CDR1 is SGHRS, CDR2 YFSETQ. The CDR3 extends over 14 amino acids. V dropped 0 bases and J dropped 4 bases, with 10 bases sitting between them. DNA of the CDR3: TGCGCCAGCAGCTTGGCCGGTAGAAGAGAGACCCAGTACTTC. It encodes CASSLAGRRETQYF. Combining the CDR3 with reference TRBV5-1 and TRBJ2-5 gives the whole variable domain KAGVTQTPRYLIKTRGQQVTLSCSPISGHRSVSWYQQTPGQGLQFLFEYFSETQRNKGNFPGRFSGRQFSNSRSEMNVSTLELGDSALYLCASSLAGRRETQYFGPGTRLLVL.

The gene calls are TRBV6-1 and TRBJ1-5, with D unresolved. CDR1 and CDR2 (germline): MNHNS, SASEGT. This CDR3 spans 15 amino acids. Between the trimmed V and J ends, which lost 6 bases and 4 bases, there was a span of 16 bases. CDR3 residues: CASRYGVVANQPQHF. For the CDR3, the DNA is TGTGCCAGCAGATACGGGGTAGTAGCAAATCAGCCCCAGCATTTT.

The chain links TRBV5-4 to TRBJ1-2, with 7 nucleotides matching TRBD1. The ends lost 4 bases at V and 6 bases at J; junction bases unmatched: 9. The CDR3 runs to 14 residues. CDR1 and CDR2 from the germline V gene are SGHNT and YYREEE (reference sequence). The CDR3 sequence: CASSRADRVHGYTF. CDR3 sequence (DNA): TGTGCCAGCAGCCGAGCCGACAGGGTCCATGGCTACACCTTC.

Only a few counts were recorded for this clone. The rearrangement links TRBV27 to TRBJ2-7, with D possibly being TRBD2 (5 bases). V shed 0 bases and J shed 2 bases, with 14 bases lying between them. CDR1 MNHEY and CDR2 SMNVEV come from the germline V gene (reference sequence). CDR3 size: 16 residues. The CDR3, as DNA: TGTGCCAGCAGTTTATCGATATCGTCTAGCCCCTACGAGCAGTACTTC. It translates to CASSLSISSSPYEQYF.

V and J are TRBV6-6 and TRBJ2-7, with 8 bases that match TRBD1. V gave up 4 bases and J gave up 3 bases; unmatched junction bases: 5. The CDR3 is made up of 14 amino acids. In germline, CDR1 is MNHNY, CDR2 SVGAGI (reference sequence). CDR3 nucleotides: TGTGCCAGCAGTTCCCGGACAGGGAGCTACGAGCAGTACTTC. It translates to CASSSRTGSYEQYF.

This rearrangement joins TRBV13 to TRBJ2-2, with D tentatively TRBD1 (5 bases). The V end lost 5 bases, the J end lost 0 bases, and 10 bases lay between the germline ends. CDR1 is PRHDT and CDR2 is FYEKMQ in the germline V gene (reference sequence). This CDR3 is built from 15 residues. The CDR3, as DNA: TGTGCCAGCAGCCCGGACACCGCGAACACCGGGGAGCTGTTTTTT. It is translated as CASSPDTANTGELFF. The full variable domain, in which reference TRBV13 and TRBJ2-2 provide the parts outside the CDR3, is AAGVIQSPRHLIKEKRETATLKCYPIPRHDTVYWYQQGPGQDPQFLISFYEKMQSDKGSIPDRFSAQQFSDYHSELNMSSLELGDSALYFCASSPDTANTGELFFGEGSRLTVL.

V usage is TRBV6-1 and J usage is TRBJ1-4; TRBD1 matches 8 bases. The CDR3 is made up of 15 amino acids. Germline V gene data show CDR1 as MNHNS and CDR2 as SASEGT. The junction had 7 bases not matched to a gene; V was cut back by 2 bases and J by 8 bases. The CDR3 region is CASSERRTGPEKLFF. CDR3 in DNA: TGTGCCAGCAGTGAAAGGAGGACAGGGCCAGAAAAACTGTTTTTT.

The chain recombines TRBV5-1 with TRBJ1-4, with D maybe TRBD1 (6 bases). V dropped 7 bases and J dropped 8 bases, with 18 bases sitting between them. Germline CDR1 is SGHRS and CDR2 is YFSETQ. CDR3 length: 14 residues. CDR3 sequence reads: CASQLEDSPEKLFF. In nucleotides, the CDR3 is TGCGCCAGCCAGCTTGAGGACAGTCCCGAAAAACTGTTTTTT.

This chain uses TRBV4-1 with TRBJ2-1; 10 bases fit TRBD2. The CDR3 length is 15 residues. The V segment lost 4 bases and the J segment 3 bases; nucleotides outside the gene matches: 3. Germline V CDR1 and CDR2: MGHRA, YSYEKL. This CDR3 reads CASSLGLADYNEQFF. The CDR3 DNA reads TGCGCCAGCAGCCTTGGACTAGCGGACTACAATGAGCAGTTCTTC.

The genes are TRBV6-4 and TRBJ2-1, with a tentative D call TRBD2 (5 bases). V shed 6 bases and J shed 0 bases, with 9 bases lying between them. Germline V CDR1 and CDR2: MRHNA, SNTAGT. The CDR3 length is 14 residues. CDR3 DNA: TGTGCCAGCAGAGAAGGGAGCTCCTACAATGAGCAGTTCTTC. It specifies CASREGSSYNEQFF.